This T cell receptor beta chain was profiled in a study of shared clonotypes between healthy human individuals. Study-level background: The donors, a couple of women and a few men, were aged 18 to 49. Per donor, CD8 memory used one plate, CD8 naive used two, CD4 memory used three and CD4 naive used three.

This table comes from immunoSEQ multiplex PCR, and its TCRdb copy is limited to in-frame clones, with some not included. Of approximately 980,000 clones listed, more than 75% were seen once; the top ten hold about 1.5%. CD4+ cells were split into CD45RA+ naive and CD45RA-negative memory subsets. Sequenced: memory CD4+ T cells sorted from blood. Subset here: CD45RA-negative fraction. The source is a man between 18 and 29 years old in good health.

The chain's CDR3 is CASSSGTGFVEKLFF. CDR3 bases: TGTGCCAGCAGCTCCGGGACTGGTTTCGTTGAAAAACTGTTTTTT. The V and J genes are TRBV5-4 and TRBJ1-4, with D possibly TRBD1 on 5 matching bases. This CDR3 has 15 residues. CDR1 is SGHNT, CDR2 YYREEE, per germline (reference sequence). V lost 3 bases and J 7 bases, leaving 16 bases between the germline ends.